These 10 T cell receptor beta chains originate from one sample sequenced in a study of cytomegalovirus exposure and HLA in healthy donors. Here immunoSEQ multiplex PCR was the method, and the copy in TCRdb shows in-frame clones only, minus some. The data contain tens of thousands of clones, around 90% of them singletons. Sequences were obtained from PBMCs. The receptors were sampled from a man aged 25-45 years in good health and CMV-seronegative.

V and J are TRBV15 and TRBJ1-2; maybe TRBD1 (5 bases). This CDR3 is built from 15 residues. Germline V gene sequence: CDR1 LNHNV, CDR2 YYDKDF (reference sequence). V shed 1 base and J shed 5 bases, with 14 bases lying between them. Written as DNA, the CDR3 is TGTGCCACCAGCAGAGGTGCAGGGACTCTATATGGCTACACCTTC. Translation gives CATSRGAGTLYGYTF. The whole variable domain, filled in from reference TRBV15 and TRBJ1-2, reads DAMVIQNPRYQVTQFGKPVTLSCSQTLNHNVMYWYQQKSSQAPKLLFHYYDKDFNNEADTPDNFQSRRPNTSFCFLDIRSPGLGDTAMYLCATSRGAGTLYGYTFGSGTRLTVV.

This clone came up once. The J gene is TRBJ1-4, the V gene TRBV11-2; no firm D call. The CDR3 runs to 14 residues. The V gene lost 5 bases and the J gene lost 8 bases, with 15 bases spanning the gap. In germline, CDR1 is SGHAT, CDR2 FQNNGV. The CDR3 bases are TGTGCCAGCAGCCTATGGTTGGGGAGCGAAAAACTGTTTTTT. As protein: CASSLWLGSEKLFF.

This sequence joins TRBV4-2 and TRBJ1-5; D might be TRBD1 (6 bases). This CDR3 has 18 amino acids. Trimming removed 0 bases at V and 0 bases at J, with 15 bases between. CDR1 LGHNA and CDR2 YNFKEQ come from the germline V gene. This CDR3 reads CASSQDITGHHSNQPQHF. Here the CDR3 DNA reads TGTGCCAGCAGCCAAGACATCACAGGGCACCATAGCAATCAGCCCCAGCATTTT.

The rearrangement uses TRBV6-1 and TRBJ1-5, with no clear D. The CDR3 loop spans 12 amino acids. V shed 8 bases and J shed 3 bases, with 8 bases lying between them. Germline CDR1 and CDR2: MNHNS and SASEGT. The CDR3, as DNA: TGTGCCAGCGGAGCCCCCAATCAGCCCCAGCATTTT. It encodes CASGAPNQPQHF.

V usage is TRBV28 and J usage is TRBJ1-1; no clear D gene. In germline, CDR1 is MDHEN, CDR2 SYDVKM. The CDR3 length is 13 residues. With 3 bases removed from V and 1 base from J, the gap between germline ends came to 6 bases. This CDR3 reads CASSFNRNTEAFF. The CDR3 coding sequence is TGTGCCAGCAGTTTTAATAGGAACACTGAAGCTTTCTTT.

V usage is TRBV28 and J usage is TRBJ1-2; D gene unclear. The CDR3 spans 14 residues. Germline loops: CDR1 MDHEN, CDR2 SYDVKM. Trimming cost V 6 bases and J 4 bases, with 15 bases left between them. DNA for the CDR3: TGTGCCAGCAGCCAAGGTGCCGGGTTCTATGGCTACACCTTC. Amino acids: CASSQGAGFYGYTF.

This sequence joins TRBV20-1 and TRBJ1-1; weak D call: TRBD1 (6 bases). The germline gives CDR1 DFQATT, CDR2 SNEGSKA (reference sequence). The CDR3 consists of 11 residues. V was pared by 3 bases and J by 4 bases, with 6 bases between. DNA for the CDR3: TGCAGTGCTAGCAGGGGCACTGAAGCTTTCTTT. Translating it yields CSASRGTEAFF.

The chain is built from TRBV27 and TRBJ1-1; possible D gene TRBD1, 6 bases. Germline CDR1 and CDR2: MNHEY and SMNVEV (reference sequence). This CDR3 spans 15 amino acids. Trimming left V 5 bases short and J 2 bases short, with 15 bases between. The CDR3 region has the DNA TGTGCCAGCAGTACCCGATGGGGGCTTAACACTGAAGCTTTCTTT. Translating gives CASSTRWGLNTEAFF.

The CDR3 spells CASQHSQGAPNTGELFF. The CDR3 nucleotides read TGTGCCAGTCAACACTCACAGGGGGCGCCGAACACCGGGGAGCTGTTTTTT. The chain links TRBV7-6 to TRBJ2-2; 9 positions agree with TRBD1. This CDR3 is built from 17 residues. J gave up 0 bases and V 9 bases, and 11 bases lay outside the gene matches. Germline CDR1 and CDR2: SGHVS and FNYEAQ.

The chain links TRBV11-2 to TRBJ2-4; D is perhaps TRBD2 (6 bases). In germline, CDR1 is SGHAT, CDR2 FQNNGV. The CDR3 has 16 residues. V lost 5 bases, J lost 0 bases, and 14 bases lay in between. CDR3 in DNA: TGTGCCAGCAGCCGGGGGAGGATAGAAGCCAAAAACATTCAGTACTTC. Amino acids: CASSRGRIEAKNIQYF.